The present TCR beta chain was sequenced within a study of T cell changes during pregnancy in multiple sclerosis. Here immunoSEQ multiplex PCR was the method, and the copy in TCRdb shows in-frame clones only, minus some. The repertoire holds approximately 54,000 clones, with 75% to 95% as singletons. Trimming removed 6 bases from V and 0 bases from J; junction bases left unmatched: 6. Germline lookup yields CDR1 MDHEN and CDR2 SYDVKM. The CDR3 runs to 15 residues. This specimen was peripheral blood, taken after pregnancy. The source of this sequence is a female donor in good health, enrolled as a control in a pregnancy study. The rearrangement links TRBV28 to TRBJ1-1; TRBD1 matches at 8 bases. The CDR3 sequence is CASSPGGRLNTEAFF. In nucleotides, the CDR3 is TGTGCCAGCAGCCCAGGGGGCAGGTTGAACACTGAAGCTTTCTTT.